This T cell receptor (beta chain) emerged from a study of blood T cells in healthy people across ages (dated by TCRdb to 2013 to 2016). As for the study more broadly: Template switching captured roughly one uniquely barcoded TCR beta cDNA molecule per two T cells in model experiments. The study measured age-related changes in TCR beta repertoire diversity using deep sequencing normalized with unique cDNA molecular identifiers. Four age groups were formed from the donors: young (average about 15 years), middle-aged (more than 35), aged (roughly 58) and long-lived (about 75). To avoid experimental bias, donors of different ages were spread randomly across the sequencing lanes. For two donors (one aged 18 to 30 and one aged 80 or older), the study analyzed two additional independent replicas of 1 million unique cDNA reads from the same blood draw.

Study-wide conclusions, independent of this receptor: Because donor CMV infection status was unknown, age-related changes in expanded clonotypes were potentially confounded. Compared with the aged group, the long-lived group had more naive CD4+ T cells, fewer expanded clones and increased TCR diversity, suggesting age selection. As age increased, observed TCR beta diversity per million T cells dropped in a roughly linear way, and a significant reduction was already evident by age 40. Conclusive comparison of naive and antigen-experienced compartments was prevented by the profiling of bulk unsorted PBMCs. There was a strong correlation between observed TCR beta diversity and the percentage of naive T cells measured by flow cytometry. Estimates of total diversity from one million sequenced T cells were regarded as lower bounds and underestimates.

Preparation of the library involved 5' RACE. The sequencer listed for this sample is Illumina HiSeq 2500. The second PCR ran for about 7 to 11 cycles and used a J-beta primer mix along with a sample-barcoded 5' primer. A template-switch 5' adaptor carrying 12 random nucleotides introduced a unique molecular identifier onto each TCR beta cDNA molecule. At least 3 million CDR3-containing paired-end reads were obtained from each sample. All of the RNA was converted into first-strand cDNA using the Mint cDNA synthesis kit, with a TRBC-specific oligonucleotide serving as the primer. After uracil-DNA glycosylase treatment, a first 18-cycle PCR used universal primers M1SS and BC2_uni_R on all cDNA. As for how the authors treated the data: For normalization, 1 million high-quality reads were randomly selected from each sample, with every read carrying a distinct molecular identifier. Reads sharing molecular identifiers were discarded rather than binned into consensus sequences. MiTCR, set to a Q25 quality threshold and the strictest error-elimination algorithm, was used for CDR3 identification, clonotype clustering and error correction. A nonparametric unseen species model with Euler transformation was used to estimate a lower bound on total TCR beta diversity. Clones were called with MiXCR by TCRdb after fastp trimmed the public reads at Q25, and only in-frame beta chains were retained. Each entry merges the rows of one CDR3 protein and shows their most common DNA and genes. Clone size and V and J calls follow TCRdb, not the original study. This sample holds more than 700,000 distinct CDR3 sequences; roughly 50% were observed only once. Together, the top ten hold around 40% of the sample.

Remarks on this clonotype: Its recognized antigen is unknown. No clone much larger than this one lies a single base away; base qualities are absent.

From a lookup of the germline V gene (reference sequence), CDR1 and CDR2 are LNHDA and SQIVND. The CDR3 sequence holds 15 residues, the cysteine and phenylalanine included. Only CDR3 DNA remains: 45 bases, in frame from the first base. The germline V end is reduced by 3 bases and the J end by 6 bases; junction bases left unmatched: 5. The donors were roughly 40 Caucasian individuals from Russia, aged roughly 6 to 95 years, who were systemically healthy. Around 9.8 milliliters of peripheral blood were collected from each donor into EDTA-treated Vacutainer tubes. Ficoll-Paque density-gradient centrifugation was used to isolate PBMCs, with at least 6 million per sample. Total RNA, at least 6 micrograms per sample, was extracted from PBMCs with Trizol reagent. For every donor, flow cytometry on a PBMC aliquot measured the percentage of naive CD45RAhigh/CD27high T cells.

Sequencing used blood. The receptor was derived from a man at least 80 years old in good health. The chain couples TRBV19 to TRBJ1-2; 12 nucleotides in the junction match TRBD1. At the DNA level, the sequence is TGTGCCAGTAGTATGTGGGACAGGGGGCTTGATGGCTACACCTTC. It encodes CASSMWDRGLDGYTF.